The 12 T cell receptor beta chains given below trace back to one sample, sequenced in a study of OX40 agonist ivuxolimab in advanced cancers. Repertoires were generated with immunoSEQ multiplex PCR, while TCRdb's copy carries only in-frame clones and drops some. The table lists about 80,000 clones, roughly 91% of them singletons. This specimen consisted of CD4+ or CD8+ T cells sorted from blood, obtained in a trial of the OX40 agonist ivuxolimab. The receptors were sampled from an adult with an advanced solid tumor such as melanoma, head and neck, liver or kidney cancer.

The rearrangement joins TRBV9 to TRBJ1-6; D is perhaps TRBD1 (5 bases). This CDR3 region has 15 residues. Germline-derived CDR1 and CDR2 are SGDLS and YYNGEE. V shed 2 bases and J shed 8 bases, with 14 bases lying between them. This CDR3 reads CASSVFPRVDSPLHF. CDR3 DNA: TGTGCCAGCAGCGTTTTTCCCAGGGTGGATTCACCCCTCCACTTT.

The chain employs TRBV14 and TRBJ1-1; D not resolved. Germline values: CDR1 SGHDN, CDR2 FVKESK. The length of the CDR3 is 13 residues. Trimming shortened V by 1 base and J by 6 bases, and 9 bases separated the two germline ends. The CDR3 DNA follows: TGTGCCAGCAGCCAAGGCAGGCTCCCTGAAGCTTTCTTT. It codes for CASSQGRLPEAFF.

This chain links TRBV5-1 with TRBJ1-2; TRBD1 matches at 9 bases. The trim removed 4 bases at V and 4 bases at J, leaving 5 bases unmatched. The CDR3 totals 14 residues. CDR1 and CDR2 (germline): SGHRS, YFSETQ. The CDR3 DNA reads as TGCGCCAGCAGCGCGACAGGGGGAGCCTATGGCTACACCTTC. It translates to CASSATGGAYGYTF.

V usage is TRBV2 and J usage is TRBJ2-7, with a tentative D call TRBD2 (5 bases). CDR3 length: 14 residues. The germline CDR1 and CDR2 sequences are SNHLY and FYNNEI. Trimming stripped 4 bases from V and 0 bases from J, with 10 bases between. CDR3 sequence: CASSGRAGSYEQYV. In DNA, the CDR3 is TGTGCCAGCAGTGGGCGGGCGGGCTCCTACGAGCAGTACGTC.

The rearrangement joins TRBV12-5 to TRBJ2-1, with 14 positions matching TRBD2. Germline loops: CDR1 LGHNT, CDR2 FRNRAP. Trimming at V came to 1 base and at J to 6 bases, leaving 14 bases not matched to a gene. CDR3 length: 20 residues. The CDR3 loop reads CASGLAQSPGTSGSVNEQFF. The CDR3 coding sequence is TGTGCTAGTGGTTTGGCACAATCACCCGGGACTAGCGGGAGCGTCAATGAGCAGTTCTTC.

Here the CDR3 reads CASSTPDRTDTQYF. CDR3 coding DNA: TGTGCCAGCAGTACTCCGGACCGCACAGATACGCAGTATTTT. The V call is TRBV28, the J call TRBJ2-3, with D unresolved. Germline V gene data show CDR1 as MDHEN and CDR2 as SYDVKM. V lost 5 bases to trimming and J lost 1 base, with 10 bases between them. The length of the CDR3 is 14 residues.

The genes are TRBV28 and TRBJ2-7; TRBD2 might be the D (6 bases). The CDR3 contains 12 residues. Trimming took 6 bases from V and 2 from J, leaving 8 bases between them. The V gene's germline CDR1 is MDHEN and CDR2 SYDVKM. CDR3: CASRSGAYEQYV. The CDR3, as DNA: TGTGCCAGCAGATCGGGGGCCTACGAGCAGTACGTC.

V gene TRBV11-3 combines with J gene TRBJ2-1; TRBD2 matches 9 bases. Trimming cost V 4 bases and J 6 bases; bases outside gene matches: 4. The CDR3 has 14 amino acids. The germline V gene encodes CDR1 SGHNT and CDR2 YENEEA. As DNA, the CDR3 is TGTGCCAGCAGCTATAGCGGGAGAGGCAATGAGCAGTTCTTC. As protein: CASSYSGRGNEQFF.

V usage is TRBV6-5 and J usage is TRBJ1-1; D perhaps matches TRBD1 (5 bases). The CDR3 contains 13 residues. The germline CDR1 and CDR2 sequences are MNHEY and SVGAGI. The ends were cut back, 0 bases at V and 4 bases at J, with 6 bases in the middle. CDR3 bases: TGTGCCAGCAGTTACTCCCAGGGCACTGAAGCTTTCTTT. Protein sequence: CASSYSQGTEAFF.

The genes are TRBV6-5 and TRBJ1-2; TRBD1 aligns across 7 bases. Germline loops: CDR1 MNHEY, CDR2 SVGAGI. After removal of 7 bases from V and 7 bases from J, the junction contained 9 bases not matched to a gene. CDR3 size: 13 residues. DNA of the CDR3: TGTGCCAGCATAGGGAGGGGGCGGGGTGGCTACACCTTC. Protein sequence: CASIGRGRGGYTF.

As to this clone: One end of the junction fails to match germline, which may point to a read error. The V gene is TRBV9, the J gene TRBJ1-3; the D gene is possibly TRBD1 (6 bases). The germline gives CDR1 SGDLS, CDR2 YYNGEE. The CDR3 length is 16 residues. The DNA for the CDR3 is TGTGCCAGCAACGTAGGGGGTTACCGCTCTGGAAACACCATATATTTT. Protein: CASNVGGYRSGNTIYF.

The chain carries TRBV10-3 and TRBJ1-1, with D possibly being TRBD1 (5 bases). V was shortened by 3 bases and J by 0 bases, with 11 bases between the two germline ends. The CDR3 is 15 residues long. Germline-derived CDR1 and CDR2 are ENHRY and SYGVKD. CDR3 DNA: TGTGCCATCAGTGACCGGGACGGACTGAACACTGAAGCTTTCTTT. Translation: CAISDRDGLNTEAFF.